This TCR beta chain was obtained from a study of T-cell reconstitution after alpha-beta-depleted transplantation in children. The V gene end was trimmed by 8 bases and the J gene end by 4 bases; junction bases not matched to a gene: 5. This CDR3 is built from 13 residues. Germline V gene sequence: CDR1 MNHNY, CDR2 SVGAGI (reference sequence). Using unique molecular identifiers, the investigators prepared the TCRbeta library. TCRdb analysed the PCR reads with MiXCR anew, one entry per CDR3 protein. The sample shows 200,000 to 300,000 distinct CDR3 sequences, 12% of them seen only once. This clonotype has ten or more counts.

Here the sequenced sample was PBMCs from the stem cell graft donor, taken from the stem cell graft. The J gene is TRBJ2-3, the V gene TRBV6-6; 8 positions agree with TRBD2. This TCR derives from a human donor who donated a stem cell graft to a child with acute lymphoblastic leukemia. Here the CDR3 reads CASRGGTADTQYF. In DNA, the CDR3 is TGTGCCAGCCGGGGGGGTACTGCAGATACGCAGTATTTT.